The clone carrying this TCR beta chain was seen at least ten times. Its antigen is undetermined. This sample stems from a study of early T cells in non-severe SARS-CoV-2 infection. Study-level information: Whole-blood bulk RNA, unsorted, was sequenced, and chains were unpaired. General study points: Clonotype matching in VDJdb favored anti-spike CD8 responses and did not capture private and CD4 specificities.

Germline V lookup: CDR1 SQVTM, CDR2 ANQGSEA. V was clipped by 7 bases and J by 4 bases; unmatched bases: 11. The CDR3 covers 14 residues. Unique molecular identifiers (one per individual cDNA molecule) were attached. MiXCR, run by TCRdb on the 5' RACE reads, gives a single entry per CDR3 protein. The table lists about 27,000 distinct CDR3 sequences, 2.9% of them singletons. Sequencing was done on a sample of whole blood. The sequence derives from an adult who was a healthcare worker with PCR-confirmed SARS-CoV-2 infection or an uninfected control (not recorded which). The chain has TRBV29-1 and TRBJ2-5, with 8 bases lining up with TRBD1. CDR3: CSAGGQGGGETQYF. As DNA, the CDR3 is TGCAGCGCCGGAGGACAGGGAGGTGGAGAGACCCAGTACTTC.